The clone carrying this T cell receptor beta chain was recorded a few times. Its target is not known. The PCR made use of 60 Vbeta and 13 Jbeta primers. The repertoire was sequenced with immunoSEQ multiplex PCR; TCRdb's copy has only in-frame clones and lacks some. Among roughly 120,000 clones, roughly 81% were seen once, and the ten largest hold roughly 1.1%. This sample stems from a study of cytomegalovirus exposure and HLA in healthy donors. As for the study in general: Ancestry clustering placed around 81% of approximately 420 genotyped donors in the Caucasian-associated cluster. Study-level results: A later analysis, which compared TCR beta chains of equal frequency, found the HLA-associated ones more clonally expanded. Cytomegalovirus association was assigned to around 150 TCR beta chains.

The CDR3 totals 17 residues. V trimming: 6 bases; J trimming: 5 bases; junction bases outside the gene matches: 16. Germline lookup yields CDR1 PRHDT and CDR2 FYEKMQ (reference sequence). The TCR was taken from a woman aged 30 to 39 in good health and CMV-seronegative. The sequenced sample consisted of PBMCs. The V and J genes are TRBV13 and TRBJ2-3; 8 bases are a match to TRBD2. The CDR3 reads CASRVGGVVGARDTQYF. CDR3 DNA: TGTGCCAGCAGGGTCGGGGGGGTCGTGGGGGCGCGAGATACGCAGTATTTT.